The TCR beta chain under discussion was sequenced for a study of blood T cell repertoires in COVID-19. Across the whole study: T cells, B-cell-depleted T cells, or PBMCs supplied cDNA or gDNA.

This clone was detected once. The CDR3 is made up of 13 amino acids. The germline gives CDR1 LGHNA, CDR2 YNFKEQ. V dropped 0 bases and J dropped 6 bases, with 3 bases sitting between them. Repertoires were generated with immunoSEQ multiplex PCR, while TCRdb's copy carries only in-frame clones and drops some. The repertoire holds about 67,000 clones, roughly four fifths seen once, with under 50% in the top ten. V gene TRBV4-2 combines with J gene TRBJ1-6; D unclear. The sequence derives from a human donor in a cohort sampled during active COVID-19. The sample was peripheral blood. The CDR3 region has the DNA TGTGCCAGCAGCCAAGATCGTAATTCACCCCTCCACTTT. This encodes CASSQDRNSPLHF.